This T cell receptor beta chain was sequenced in a study of regulatory T cells in long-lasting Graves disease. A few counts support this clonotype. Documented time point: newly diagnosed GD, antithyroid drugs for less than 3 months. Construction of the TCR library relied on RNA isolated from PBMCs. The diagnosis of Graves' disease used American Thyroid Association guidelines. Arm-PCR with iRepertoire HTBI primers amplified the CDR3 regions for these TCR beta libraries. MiXCR, run by TCRdb on the multiplex PCR reads, gives a single entry per CDR3 protein. The data contain 420,000 or so distinct CDR3 sequences, roughly 15% of them singletons. This CDR3 has 14 amino acids. Per germline, CDR1 MNHEY and CDR2 SVGEGT. Losses at the gene ends were 10 bases for V and 3 bases for J; bases not matched to a gene: 7. This sample was also put to use in a study of T cells in Graves' hyperthyroidism and ophthalmopathy. According to that study: Primed by the HTBI set, a first-round RT-PCR was run on the TCR CDR3. Blood also held most thyroid clonotypes expanded beyond 0.001. From stable hyperthyroidism, ophthalmopathy was separated by a 13 V-J model.

The specimen was peripheral blood mononuclear cells (PBMCs), collected at new diagnosis, from a patient treated with antithyroid drugs. The chain links TRBV6-2 or TRBV6-3 to TRBJ2-3, with 10 bases identical to TRBD1. This TCR derives from a woman aged 18 to 35 with Graves disease. The CDR3 DNA reads TGTGCCATACGTCCGGGACAGGGGACAGATACGCAGTATTTT. Encoded protein: CAIRPGQGTDTQYF.